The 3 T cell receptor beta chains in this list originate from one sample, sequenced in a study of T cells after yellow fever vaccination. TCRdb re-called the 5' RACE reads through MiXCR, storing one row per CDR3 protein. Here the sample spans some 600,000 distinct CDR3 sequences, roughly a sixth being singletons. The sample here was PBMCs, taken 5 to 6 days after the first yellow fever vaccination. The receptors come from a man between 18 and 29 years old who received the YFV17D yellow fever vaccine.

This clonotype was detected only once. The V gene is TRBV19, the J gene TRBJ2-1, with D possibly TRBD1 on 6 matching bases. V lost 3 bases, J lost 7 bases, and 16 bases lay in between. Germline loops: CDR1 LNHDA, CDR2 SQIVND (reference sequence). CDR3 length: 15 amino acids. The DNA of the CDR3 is TGTGCCAGTAGTATCTTGACAGGACCCATGAATGAGCAGTTCTTC. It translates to CASSILTGPMNEQFF. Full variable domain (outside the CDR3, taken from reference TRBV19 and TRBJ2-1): DGGITQSPKYLFRKEGQNVTLSCEQNLNHDAMYWYRQDPGQGLRLIYYSQIVNDFQKGDIAEGYSVSREKKESFPLTVTSAQKNPTAFYLCASSILTGPMNEQFFGPGTRLTVL.

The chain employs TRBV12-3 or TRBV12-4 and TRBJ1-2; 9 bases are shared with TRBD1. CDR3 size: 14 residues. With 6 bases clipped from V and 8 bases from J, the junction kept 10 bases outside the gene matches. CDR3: CASSYRGPSEGYTF. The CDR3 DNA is TGTGCCAGCAGCTACAGGGGGCCCTCGGAGGGCTACACCTTC.

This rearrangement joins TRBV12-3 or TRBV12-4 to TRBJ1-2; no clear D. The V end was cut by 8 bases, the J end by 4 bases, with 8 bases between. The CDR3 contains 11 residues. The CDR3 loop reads CASGRIYGYTF. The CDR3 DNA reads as TGTGCCAGCGGACGGATCTATGGCTACACCTTC.